This T cell receptor beta chain was observed in a study of T cell responses to AZD1222 COVID-19 vaccine. Findings and limits, study-wide: In a largely white British group with more females than males, clonal diversity was possibly underestimated. Baseline seropositivity occurred in only a handful of AZD1222 recipients.

The assay was immunoSEQ multiplex PCR, and TCRdb's table has in-frame clones only and misses some. This table holds 130,000 to 150,000 clones, just over 90% found once. Of note for this clone: Its antigen is as yet unknown.

The germline V gene encodes CDR1 SGDLS and CDR2 YYNGEE. The CDR3 sequence is 17 residues long. V shed 1 base and J shed 1 base, with 15 bases lying between them. The sample here was peripheral blood, taken on day 0 of MenACWY control vaccination. This sequence originates from an adult in good health. The chain has TRBV9 and TRBJ1-3, with D unclear. CDR3 residues: CASSVKDRAASGNTIYF. The CDR3, as DNA: TGTGCCAGCAGCGTAAAAGATCGGGCGGCTTCTGGAAACACCATATATTTT.